The 16 T cell receptor beta chains below come from one sample, sequenced in a study of a mutant IDH1 vaccine in newly diagnosed glioma. These receptors' targets are unknown. The time point was: week 35, safety follow-up. Each dose of the vaccine consisted of 300 ug of mutant IDH1 20-mer peptide, with topical imiquimod. Here immunoSEQ multiplex PCR was the method, and the copy in TCRdb shows in-frame clones only, minus some. The sample records 40,000 to 55,000 clones, less than 80% being singletons. The sample in question was PBMCs, obtained from a glioma patient whose treatment included an IDH1 peptide vaccine. These receptor sequences come from a man aged 40-49 years with glioma.

The V and J genes are TRBV2 and TRBJ2-1; D possibly corresponds to TRBD2 (5 bases). Trimming removed 5 bases from V and 6 bases from J, with 17 bases in between. From germline, CDR1 is SNHLY and CDR2 FYNNEI. This CDR3 region has 15 residues. The CDR3 loop reads CASSLIEGEGNEQFF. DNA for the CDR3: TGTGCCAGCAGTTTAATAGAGGGAGAGGGCAATGAGCAGTTCTTC.

V and J are TRBV19 and TRBJ1-6; unclear D gene. Germline V gene lookup returns CDR1 LNHDA and CDR2 SQIVND (reference sequence). The CDR3 extends over 15 amino acids. The V end was cut by 9 bases, the J end by 1 base, with 13 bases between. CDR3 in amino acids: CASSSTASYNSPLHF. In DNA, the CDR3 is TGTGCCAGCTCTTCGACCGCTTCCTATAATTCACCCCTCCACTTT.

The rearrangement joins TRBV5-1 to TRBJ2-5, with 8 nucleotides matching TRBD2. CDR1 and CDR2 (germline): SGHRS, YFSETQ. Trimming cost V 6 bases and J 2 bases; bases outside gene matches: 6. The CDR3 is 14 amino acids. Here the CDR3 reads CASTNSGNQETQYF. In DNA form, the CDR3 reads TGCGCCAGCACCAATAGCGGGAATCAAGAGACCCAGTACTTC.

The CDR3 region is CASSPDRGQAFF. In DNA, the CDR3 is TGTGCCAGCAGCCCGGACAGGGGGCAAGCTTTCTTT. This chain connects TRBV5-5 to TRBJ1-1, with 11 nucleotides matching TRBD1. This CDR3 is built from 12 residues. Germline CDR1 SGHKS, CDR2 YYEKEE (reference sequence). With V trimmed by 4 bases and J by 9 bases, 2 bases remained unmatched.

The V gene is TRBV4-2, the J gene TRBJ2-5; a weak D match, TRBD2 (5 bases). Trimming cost V 2 bases and J 2 bases, with 12 bases left between them. CDR3 length: 15 residues. The V gene's germline CDR1 is LGHNA and CDR2 YNFKEQ. As DNA, the CDR3 is TGTGCCAGCAGCCAATACCCGGGAACACAAGAGACCCAGTACTTC. Translation: CASSQYPGTQETQYF.

J is TRBJ2-1 and V is TRBV2; possibly TRBD2 for D (5 bases). Trimming left V 3 bases short and J 7 bases short, with 16 bases between. CDR1 is SNHLY, CDR2 FYNNEI, per germline. The CDR3 sequence is 15 residues long. This chain's CDR3 is CASSEDSSSNNEQFF. The CDR3 DNA reads as TGTGCCAGCAGTGAGGACTCGAGCAGTAATAATGAGCAGTTCTTC.

CDR3 amino acids: CASSQSGNSEYIQYF. DNA of the CDR3: TGTGCCAGCAGCCAATCCGGGAATAGTGAGTACATTCAGTACTTC. The genes are TRBV14 and TRBJ2-4; TRBD2 is a possible D gene (5 bases). V was cut by 2 bases and J by 8 bases, with 16 bases left in between. CDR1 and CDR2 (germline): SGHDN, FVKESK. The CDR3 contains 15 residues.

This clone was detected a few times. J is TRBJ2-3 and V is TRBV29-1; TRBD2 agrees at 8 bases. This CDR3 has 12 amino acids. Per the germline V gene, CDR1 is SQVTM and CDR2 is ANQGSEA. Trimming cost V 8 bases and J 6 bases; bases outside gene matches: 7. CDR3 sequence (DNA): TGCAGCCTTCGCCGGGAGGGGGATACGCAGTATTTT. Translating gives CSLRREGDTQYF.

This chain connects TRBV18 to TRBJ2-1; D is uncertain. V lost 1 base and J lost 4, with 8 bases in between. CDR1 and CDR2 (germline): KGHSH, LQKENI. The CDR3 runs 14 residues. CDR3 nucleotides: TGTGCCAGCTCACCACAGCCTCTATACAATGAGCAGTTCTTC. It codes for CASSPQPLYNEQFF.

This clone was counted only a few times. The chain combines TRBV7-2 with TRBJ2-1; 7 nucleotides align to TRBD2. The CDR3 loop spans 15 amino acids. Germline V gene sequence: CDR1 SGHTA, CDR2 FQGNSA. The V segment lost 0 bases and the J segment 7 bases; nucleotides outside the gene matches: 6. The CDR3 DNA follows: TGTGCCAGCAGCTTAGCTCTAGCGGCATCTAATGAGCAGTTCTTC. It specifies CASSLALAASNEQFF.

The rearrangement joins TRBV29-1 to TRBJ2-7; D not certain. Germline V lookup: CDR1 SQVTM, CDR2 ANQGSEA. The CDR3 is 12 amino acids. Trimming shortened V by 5 bases and J by 2 bases, and 10 bases separated the two germline ends. The CDR3 sequence: CSVLGSTYEQYF. In nucleotides, the CDR3 is TGCAGCGTTCTGGGGTCTACCTACGAGCAGTACTTC.

This clone was observed a handful of times. The J gene is TRBJ1-2, the V gene TRBV18; 9 bases fit TRBD1. CDR1 is KGHSH, CDR2 LQKENI, per germline. The CDR3 loop spans 16 amino acids. J was trimmed by 8 bases and V by 3 bases; bases with no gene match: 13. In DNA form, the CDR3 reads TGTGCCAGCTCACCTTCTCGACAGGGGGATCGAGAGGGCTACACCTTC. Its protein product is CASSPSRQGDREGYTF.

The chain is built from TRBV23-1 and TRBJ1-5, with 8 bases identical to TRBD1. TRBV23-1 is identified as an open reading frame with a role that is uncertain. V lost 3 bases to trimming and J lost 6 bases; unmatched junction nucleotides: 10. The CDR3 has 16 amino acids. The CDR3 DNA follows: TGCGCCAGCAGTCAGGTCAGGACAGGGTGTAGTCAGCCCCAGCATTTT. Translation: CASSQVRTGCSQPQHF.

About this clone itself: This specimen includes other DNA sequences encoding the same CDR3. The J gene is TRBJ1-2, the V gene TRBV2; weak D call: TRBD1 (6 bases). The germline V and J ends were trimmed by 5 bases and 8 bases, with 15 bases remaining between them. Germline CDR1 is SNHLY and CDR2 is FYNNEI. This CDR3 is 13 amino acids long. The CDR3, as DNA: TGTGCCAGCAGTACGAGGAACAGGGACGGCTACACCTTC. Encoded protein: CASSTRNRDGYTF. The entire variable domain, with the rest obtained from reference TRBV2 and TRBJ1-2, is as follows: EPEVTQTPSHQVTQMGQEVILRCVPISNHLYFYWYRQILGQKVEFLVSFYNNEISEKSEIFDDQFSVERPDGSNFTLKIRSTKLEDSAMYFCASSTRNRDGYTFGSGTRLTVV.

J is TRBJ1-5 and V is TRBV29-1; D gene ambiguous. The V end was cut by 4 bases, the J end by 4 bases, with 8 bases between. The CDR3 extends over 12 amino acids. Germline V gene data show CDR1 as SQVTM and CDR2 as ANQGSEA. The chain's CDR3 is CSVVTGNQPQHF. CDR3 DNA sequence: TGCAGCGTTGTCACGGGTAATCAGCCCCAGCATTTT. Filled out from reference TRBV29-1 and TRBJ1-5, the complete variable domain reads SAVISQKPSRDICQRGTSLTIQCQVDSQVTMMFWYRQQPGQSLTLIATANQGSEATYESGFVIDKFPISRPNLTFSTLTVSNMSPEDSSIYLCSVVTGNQPQHFGDGTRLSIL.

The J gene is TRBJ1-1, the V gene TRBV5-4, with D perhaps matching TRBD1 (6 bases). The germline V gene encodes CDR1 SGHNT and CDR2 YYREEE (reference sequence). Trimming pared 0 bases from V and 4 bases from J, leaving 7 bases between. The CDR3 has 13 residues. The CDR3 here is CASSLGGGTEAFF. CDR3 sequence (DNA): TGTGCCAGCAGCTTGGGAGGGGGCACTGAAGCTTTCTTT.